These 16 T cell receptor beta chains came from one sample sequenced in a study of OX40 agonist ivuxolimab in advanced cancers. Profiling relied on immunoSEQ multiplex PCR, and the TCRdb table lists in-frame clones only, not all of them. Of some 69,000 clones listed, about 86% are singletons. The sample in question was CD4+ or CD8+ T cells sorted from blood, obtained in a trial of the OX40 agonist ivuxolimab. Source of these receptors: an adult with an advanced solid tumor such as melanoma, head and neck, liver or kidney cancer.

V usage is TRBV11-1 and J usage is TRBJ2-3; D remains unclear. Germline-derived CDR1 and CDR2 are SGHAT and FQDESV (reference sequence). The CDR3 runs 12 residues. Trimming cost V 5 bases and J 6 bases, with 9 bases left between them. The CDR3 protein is CASSPQRDTQYF. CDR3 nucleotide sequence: TGTGCCAGCAGCCCACAGAGGGATACGCAGTATTTT.

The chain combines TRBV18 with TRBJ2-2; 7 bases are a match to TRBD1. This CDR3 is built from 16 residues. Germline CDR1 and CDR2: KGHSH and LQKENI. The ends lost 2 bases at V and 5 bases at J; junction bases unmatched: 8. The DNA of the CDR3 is TGTGCCAGCTCACCAATTGAGGGGGCAAAGACCGGGGAGCTGTTTTTT. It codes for CASSPIEGAKTGELFF.

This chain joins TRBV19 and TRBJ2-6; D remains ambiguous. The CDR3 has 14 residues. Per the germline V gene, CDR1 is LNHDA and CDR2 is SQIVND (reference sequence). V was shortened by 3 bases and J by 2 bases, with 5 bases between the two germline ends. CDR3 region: CASSIGAGANVLTF. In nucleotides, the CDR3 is TGTGCCAGTAGTATCGGAGCTGGGGCCAACGTCCTGACTTTC.

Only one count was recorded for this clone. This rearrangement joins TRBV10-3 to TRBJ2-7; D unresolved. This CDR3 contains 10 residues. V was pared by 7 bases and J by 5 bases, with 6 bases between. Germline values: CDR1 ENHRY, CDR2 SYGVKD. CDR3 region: CAINDDEQYF. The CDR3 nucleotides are TGTGCCATCAATGACGACGAGCAGTACTTC.

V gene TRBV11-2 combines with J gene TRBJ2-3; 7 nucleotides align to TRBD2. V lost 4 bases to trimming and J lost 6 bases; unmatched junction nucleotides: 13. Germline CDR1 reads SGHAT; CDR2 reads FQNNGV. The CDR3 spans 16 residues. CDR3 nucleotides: TGTGCCAGCAGCTCCTCGGGGGGAAGGTGGGATGATACGCAGTATTTT. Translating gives CASSSSGGRWDDTQYF.

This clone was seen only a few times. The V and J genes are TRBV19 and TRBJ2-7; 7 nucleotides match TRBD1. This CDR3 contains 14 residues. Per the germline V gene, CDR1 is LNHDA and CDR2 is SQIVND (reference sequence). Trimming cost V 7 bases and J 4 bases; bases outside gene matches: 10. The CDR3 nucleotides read TGTGCCAGTACCCTAACGGGACAGCTTTACGAGCAGTACTTC. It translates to CASTLTGQLYEQYF.

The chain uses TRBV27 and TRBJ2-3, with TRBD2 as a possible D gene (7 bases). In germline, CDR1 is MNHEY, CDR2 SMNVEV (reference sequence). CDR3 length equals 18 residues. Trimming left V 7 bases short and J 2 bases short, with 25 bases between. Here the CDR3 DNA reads TGTGCCAGCACCGCTATGGGGACATCTAGCGGCCACACAGATACGCAGTATTTT. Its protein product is CASTAMGTSSGHTDTQYF.

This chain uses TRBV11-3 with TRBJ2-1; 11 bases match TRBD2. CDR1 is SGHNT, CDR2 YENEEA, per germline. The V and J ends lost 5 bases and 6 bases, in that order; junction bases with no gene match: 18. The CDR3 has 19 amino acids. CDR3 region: CASSPGRGELAGASNEQFF. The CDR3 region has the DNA TGTGCCAGCAGCCCAGGCCGGGGGGAACTAGCGGGAGCTTCCAATGAGCAGTTCTTC.

This CDR3 is CASSEGRIRTYEQYF. CDR3 DNA sequence: TGTGCCAGCAGTGAGGGCCGGATAAGGACCTACGAGCAGTACTTC. The rearrangement uses TRBV6-1 and TRBJ2-7; D call uncertain. Deletions cut 3 bases from V and 2 bases from J, with 14 bases between. This CDR3 is 15 amino acids long. The germline V gene has CDR1 MNHNS and CDR2 SASEGT.

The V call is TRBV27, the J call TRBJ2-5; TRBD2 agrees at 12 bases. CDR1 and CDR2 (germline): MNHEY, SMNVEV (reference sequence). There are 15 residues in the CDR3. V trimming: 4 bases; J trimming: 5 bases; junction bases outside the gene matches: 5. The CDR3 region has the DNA TGTGCCAGCAGTTCAGGCCTAGCGGGAGGGGAGACCCAGTACTTC. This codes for CASSSGLAGGETQYF.

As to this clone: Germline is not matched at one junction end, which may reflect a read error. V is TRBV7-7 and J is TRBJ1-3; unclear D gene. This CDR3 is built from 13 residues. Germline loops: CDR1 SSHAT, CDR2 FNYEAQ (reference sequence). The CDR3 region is CASSPGPGNTIYF. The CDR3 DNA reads TGTGCTAGCAGCCCGGGCCCTGGAAACACCATATATTTT.

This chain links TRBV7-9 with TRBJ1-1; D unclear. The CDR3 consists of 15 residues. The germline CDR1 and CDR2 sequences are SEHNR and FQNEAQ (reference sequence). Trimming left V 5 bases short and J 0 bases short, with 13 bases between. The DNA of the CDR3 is TGTGCCAGCAGCCCCCTCGGAGGGATGAACACTGAAGCTTTCTTT. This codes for CASSPLGGMNTEAFF.

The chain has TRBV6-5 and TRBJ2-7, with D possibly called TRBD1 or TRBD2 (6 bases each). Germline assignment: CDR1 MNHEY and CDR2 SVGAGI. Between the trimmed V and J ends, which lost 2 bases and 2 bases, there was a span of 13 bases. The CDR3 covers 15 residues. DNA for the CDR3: TGTGCCAGCAGTTACGCAGCCCGGGGGCCCTACGAGCAGTACTTC. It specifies CASSYAARGPYEQYF.

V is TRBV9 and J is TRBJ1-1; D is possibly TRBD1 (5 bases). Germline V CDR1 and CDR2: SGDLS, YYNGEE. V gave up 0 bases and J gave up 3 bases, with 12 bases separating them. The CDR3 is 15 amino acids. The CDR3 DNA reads TGTGCCAGCAGCGTAGAGGGGAATCTGTACACTGAAGCTTTCTTT. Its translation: CASSVEGNLYTEAFF.

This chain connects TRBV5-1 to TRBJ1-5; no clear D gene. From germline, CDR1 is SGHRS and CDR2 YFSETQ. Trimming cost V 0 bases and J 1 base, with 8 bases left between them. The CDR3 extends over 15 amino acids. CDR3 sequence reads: CASSLVPGSNQPQHF. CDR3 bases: TGCGCCAGCAGCTTGGTTCCGGGCAGCAATCAGCCCCAGCATTTT.

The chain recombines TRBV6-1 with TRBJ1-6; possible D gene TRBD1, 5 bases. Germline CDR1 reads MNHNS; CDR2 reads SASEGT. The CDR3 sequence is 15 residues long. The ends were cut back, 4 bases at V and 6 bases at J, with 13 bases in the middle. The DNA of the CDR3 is TGTGCCAGCAGTGGGGGGACTGTTTCTAATTCACCCCTCCACTTT. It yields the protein CASSGGTVSNSPLHF.